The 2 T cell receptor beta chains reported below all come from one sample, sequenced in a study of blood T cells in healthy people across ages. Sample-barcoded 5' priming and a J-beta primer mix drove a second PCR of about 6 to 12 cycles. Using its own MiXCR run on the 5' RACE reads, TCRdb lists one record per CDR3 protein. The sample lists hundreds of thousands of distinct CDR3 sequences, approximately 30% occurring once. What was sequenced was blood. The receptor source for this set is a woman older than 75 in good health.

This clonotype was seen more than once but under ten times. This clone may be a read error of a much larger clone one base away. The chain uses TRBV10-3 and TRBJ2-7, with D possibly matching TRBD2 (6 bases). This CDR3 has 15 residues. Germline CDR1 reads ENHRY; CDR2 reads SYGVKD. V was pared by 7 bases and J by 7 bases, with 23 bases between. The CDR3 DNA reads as TGTGCCATCATCTTGTCAGGCGGGGAGCGCAATGAGCAGTACTTC. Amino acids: CAIILSGGERNEQYF.

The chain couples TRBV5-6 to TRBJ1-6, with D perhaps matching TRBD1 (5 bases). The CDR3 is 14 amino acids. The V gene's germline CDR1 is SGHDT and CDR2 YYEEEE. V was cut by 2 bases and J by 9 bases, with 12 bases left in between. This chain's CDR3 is CASSFVGDLSPLHF. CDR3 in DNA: TGTGCCAGCAGCTTTGTCGGGGACCTTTCACCCCTCCACTTT.